This T cell receptor (beta chain) was recovered during a study of neurological immune-mediated disorders. Study-wide points: Patients with HTLV-1-associated myelopathy showed the most TCR clonal expansion. Those with multiple sclerosis showed the least, falling below healthy controls.

There are many counts of this clonotype. Its target is unknown. Synthesis of cDNA used 5'RACE (with 10-nucleotide random UMIs). The yield of each sequencing run was over 160 million TCR-beta sequences from 15-18 subjects. Each CDR3 protein gets one entry after TCRdb re-called the 5' RACE reads with MiXCR. The repertoire holds approximately 70,000 distinct CDR3 sequences, with 4.8% as singletons. Germline assignment: CDR1 SGHTA and CDR2 FQGTGA. The CDR3 covers 14 residues. V was pared by 7 bases and J by 4 bases, with 8 bases of the junction left unmatched. The receptor comes from a woman aged 70-85 years with multiple sclerosis. The material sequenced was PBMCs. The chain recombines TRBV7-3 with TRBJ2-3; 7 nucleotides match TRBD1. CDR3 DNA sequence: TGTGCCAGCAAGTCAAAGGGACAGTCAGATACGCAGTATTTT. Translation: CASKSKGQSDTQYF.